The rows below give T cell receptor beta chains drawn from one sample of a study of cytotoxic CD8 clonotypes in ibrutinib-treated CLL. Clones were read by immunoSEQ multiplex PCR, and TCRdb kept only the in-frame ones, dropping some. This sample has 150,000 or so clones, with about 76% found just once. The sequences come from PBMCs, collected after 24 months of ibrutinib treatment. Every receptor here comes from a human donor with chronic lymphocytic leukemia. Each CDR3 is given with its conserved first and last residue. The D gene is left open where the match is weak. The listing skips clone size in some rows; elsewhere it reads once, few, many or a size class.

CDR3 length,D gene,J gene,V gene,clone size,CDR3 DNA,CDR3 protein
16,TRBD1,TRBJ2-7,TRBV19,-,TGTGCCAGTAGTAACCGGGACAGGGGGCCCCCTTACGAGCAGTACTTC,CASSNRDRGPPYEQYF
15,-,TRBJ2-7,TRBV7-3,-,TGTGCCAGCAGCCCCTCCTGGGGCAGGGGCCACGAGCAGTACTTC,CASSPSWGRGHEQYF
14,TRBD1,TRBJ1-2,TRBV7-9,-,TGTGCCAGCAGCGCCACGGGACAGGGCTATGGCTACACCTTC,CASSATGQGYGYTF
14,-,TRBJ1-1,TRBV2,-,TGTGCCAGCAGCAGGGACGGGAGGAGCACTGAAGCTTTCTTT,CASSRDGRSTEAFF
19,-,TRBJ2-1,TRBV7-9,once,TGTGCCAGCAGCGCCGATCCGGGGTTTACCCAGAGCTCCTACAATGAGCAGTTCTTC,CASSADPGFTQSSYNEQFF
17,-,TRBJ2-3,TRBV9,-,TGTGCCAGCAGCGTAGGAGAGGGGGGGCTGGTCACAGATACGCAGTATTTT,CASSVGEGGLVTDTQYF
14,TRBD1,TRBJ1-1,TRBV6-6,-,TGTGCCAGCAGTTCATGGACAGGGAACACTGAAGCTTTCTTT,CASSSWTGNTEAFF
14,-,TRBJ2-2,TRBV9,many,TGTGCCAGCGAAGTCCAGGCGAACACCGGGGAGCTGTTTTTT,CASEVQANTGELFF
14,-,TRBJ2-7,TRBV9,-,TGTGCCAGCAGCGTTGGGGGCCTCTCCTACGAGCAGTACTTC,CASSVGGLSYEQYF
16,-,TRBJ1-2,TRBV14,-,TGTGCCAGCAGCCAAGGCACCGGGGCCTGGACCTATGGCTACACCTTC,CASSQGTGAWTYGYTF
18,-,TRBJ2-6,TRBV29-1,-,TGCAGCGTTGAAGGGGACACCCCGAGGGGGGCTGGGGCCAACGTCCTGACTTTC,CSVEGDTPRGAGANVLTF
12,-,TRBJ2-5,TRBV6-5,-,TGTGCCAGCAGCCCCAGGGGAGAGACCCAGTACTTC,CASSPRGETQYF
10,-,TRBJ2-7,TRBV28,-,TGTGCCAGCGGGACCTACGAGCAGTACTTC,CASGTYEQYF
15,TRBD2,TRBJ2-7,TRBV6-5,once,TGTGCCAGCAGTTACCAGGGGCTAGCGGGGGTCGAGCAGTACTTC,CASSYQGLAGVEQYF
15,-,TRBJ1-5,TRBV7-8,-,TGTGCCAGCAGCTTAGCGGGTTTAGCGGGGGAGCCCCAGCATTTT,CASSLAGLAGEPQHF
13,-,TRBJ1-3,TRBV28,-,TGTGCCAGCAGGCCCCACCTCCCCGTGGCCATATATTTT,CASRPHLPVAIYF
16,-,TRBJ2-6,TRBV5-1,once,TGCGCCAGCAGCCCGGGGTGGAGCTCTGGGGCCAACGTCCTGACTTTC,CASSPGWSSGANVLTF
14,-,TRBJ1-5,TRBV30,few,TGTGCCTGGAGTGTACTGGGCTACAATCAGCCCCAGCATTTT,CAWSVLGYNQPQHF
15,-,TRBJ2-6,TRBV10-3,-,TGTGCCATCAGTGAGGGGCAGCCTGGGGCCAACGTCCTGACTTTC,CAISEGQPGANVLTF